This TCR beta chain was recorded in a study of graft-versus-host responses after intestinal transplantation. The culture paired about 200,000 irradiated violet-dye-labeled stimulators with about 200,000 CFSE-labeled responders. This table comes from immunoSEQ multiplex PCR, and its TCRdb copy is limited to in-frame clones, with some not included. Here the sample spans around 14,000 clones, around two fifths being singletons. The CDR3 length is 14 residues. Unmatched junction bases numbered 2, after V lost 3 bases and J lost 8 bases. CDR1 LGHNA and CDR2 YSLEER come from the germline V gene. Points from the study as a whole: Those patients showing graft-donor T cell macrochimerism displayed high graft-versus-host to host-versus-graft clonal ratios in allografts. Some GvH clones appeared in ileal mucosa or blood before recipient bone marrow.

Only a few counts were recorded for this clone. The chain joins TRBV4-3 to TRBJ1-4; TRBD1 matches 11 bases. The TCR originated in a human patient who received an intestinal transplant. The input for sequencing was alloreactive CD8+ T cells from a mixed lymphocyte reaction culture, taken before intestinal transplant. This sample's subset: CFSE-low proliferating T cells sorted from approximately 6-day pre-transplant mixed lymphocyte reaction (GvH or HvG direction). In DNA, the CDR3 is TGCGCCAGCAGCCACGGGACAGGGGGAGAAAAACTGTTTTTT. Its protein product is CASSHGTGGEKLFF.